These T cell receptor beta chains were read from a single sample in a study of control samples from healthy donors and cancer patients. The protocol was immunoSEQ multiplex PCR, while the TCRdb copy is restricted to in-frame clones and leaves out a portion. Of more than 95,000 clones in the sample, 80% to 95% are singletons; the top ten hold approximately 0.58%. What was sequenced was PBMCs. These receptors all stem from a man older than 75 with head and neck cancer. Both conserved end residues are part of each CDR3. The D gene is left open where the match is weak. Only part of the rows carry a size: once, few, many, or a class if the clone is expanded.

j_call v_call d_call clone_size cdr3_aa cdr3_nt
TRBJ1-1 TRBV18 - once CASSPQRGRHLHTEAFF TGTGCCAGCTCACCACAAAGGGGGAGACATCTACACACTGAAGCTTTCTTT
TRBJ2-3 TRBV6-5 - - CASSLGLSTDTQYF TGTGCCAGCAGCCTCGGGTTGAGCACAGATACGCAGTATTTT
TRBJ1-6 TRBV5-1 TRBD1 once CASSLPTGDSPLHF TGCGCCAGCAGCTTGCCTACAGGGGATTCACCCCTCCACTTT
TRBJ2-1 TRBV12-3/TRBV12-4 - - CASSFEPNNEQFF TGTGCCAGCAGTTTTGAGCCTAACAATGAGCAGTTCTTC
TRBJ1-1 TRBV3-1/TRBV3-2 - - CASSQGGQLGVTEAFF TGTGCCAGCAGCCAAGGCGGACAGTTGGGGGTCACTGAAGCTTTCTTT
TRBJ1-4 TRBV30 - - CAWSVPRGPNEKLFF TGTGCCTGGAGTGTACCGAGAGGTCCTAATGAAAAACTGTTTTTT
TRBJ2-7 TRBV7-9 TRBD2 - CASSPDMGLAVREQYF TGTGCCAGCAGTCCTGATATGGGACTAGCGGTCCGCGAGCAGTACTTC
TRBJ2-3 TRBV10-1 TRBD1 - CASKSGQGSTDTQYF TGCGCCAGCAAATCGGGACAGGGAAGCACAGATACGCAGTATTTT
TRBJ2-5 TRBV7-6 - - CASSGSGAGWETQYF TGTGCCAGCAGCGGGAGTGGGGCCGGGTGGGAGACCCAGTACTTC
TRBJ1-1 TRBV25-1 - - CASRPGTYREAFF TGTGCCAGCAGGCCCGGGACCTACCGAGAAGCTTTCTTT
TRBJ2-7 TRBV19 - - CASSIGTASYEQYF TGTGCCAGTAGTATAGGGACGGCCTCCTACGAGCAGTACTTC
TRBJ2-1 TRBV7-9 - once CASSLEGRGSYNEQFF TGTGCCAGCAGCTTAGAGGGCAGGGGCTCCTACAATGAGCAGTTCTTC
TRBJ1-3 TRBV5-1 - once CASSARVQLQGSGNTIYF TGCGCCAGCAGCGCTCGAGTTCAACTACAGGGCTCTGGAAACACCATATATTTT
TRBJ1-5 TRBV29-1 - - CSVELQGNQPQHF TGCAGCGTTGAGCTACAGGGCAATCAGCCCCAGCATTTT
TRBJ2-3 TRBV7-8 - - CASSQDRSLTDTQYF TGTGCCAGCAGCCAGGACAGATCCTTAACAGATACGCAGTATTTT
TRBJ1-3 TRBV4-1 TRBD1 once CASSPGQFSGNTIYF TGCGCCAGCAGCCCGGGACAGTTCTCTGGAAACACCATATATTTT
TRBJ2-3 TRBV6-5 TRBD2 - CASSYRASGGPDTQYF TGTGCCAGCAGTTACAGGGCTAGCGGGGGGCCAGATACGCAGTATTTT
TRBJ2-7 TRBV3-1/TRBV3-2 TRBD1 few CASSQDTMRTGAYEQYF TGTGCCAGCAGCCAAGATACGATGAGGACAGGGGCCTACGAGCAGTACTTC
TRBJ2-7 TRBV6-5 - - CASSLRGDASYEQYF TGTGCCAGCAGCCTCAGGGGGGACGCTTCCTACGAGCAGTACTTC
TRBJ1-2 TRBV9 TRBD1 - CASSVDEGDSFYYGYTF TGTGCCAGCAGCGTAGATGAAGGGGACAGCTTTTACTATGGCTACACCTTC
TRBJ2-7 TRBV19 TRBD1 - CASSDRAASYEQYF TGTGCCAGTAGCGACAGGGCAGCGTCCTACGAGCAGTACTTC
TRBJ2-3 TRBV6-6 TRBD2 - CASRPTQAGGDTQYF TGTGCCAGCAGGCCCACCCAGGCGGGGGGAGATACGCAGTATTTT
TRBJ1-1 TRBV7-8 TRBD1 few CASNMDRGSLGEAFF TGTGCCAGCAATATGGACAGGGGGTCGTTGGGTGAAGCTTTCTTT
TRBJ2-5 TRBV5-1 - - CASSLVGRRETQYF TGCGCCAGCAGCTTGGTGGGCAGGCGAGAGACCCAGTACTTC
TRBJ2-6 TRBV7-2 - - CASSLGPPSSGANVLTF TGTGCCAGCAGCTTAGGCCCCCCCTCCTCTGGGGCCAACGTCCTGACTTTC
TRBJ2-7 TRBV19 TRBD2 - CATDEGLAGGPKSEQYF TGTGCCACCGACGAGGGACTAGCGGGGGGGCCCAAGAGTGAGCAGTACTTC
TRBJ2-7 TRBV6-5 - - CASRGTATTYEQYF TGTGCCAGCAGAGGGACGGCCACCACCTACGAGCAGTACTTC
TRBJ1-2 TRBV5-4 - - CASSLSGTLSSGYTF TGTGCCAGCAGCTTGTCTGGGACCCTCTCCTCTGGCTACACCTTC
TRBJ1-5 TRBV2 - - CASSVGGVGQPQHF TGTGCCAGCAGTGTGGGGGGAGTAGGACAGCCCCAGCATTTT
TRBJ1-1 TRBV6-2/TRBV6-3 - - CASSPRQGLSTEAFF TGTGCCAGCAGTCCCCGGCAGGGGCTTTCCACTGAAGCTTTCTTT
TRBJ2-3 TRBV29-1 - - CSVDLPALSLNTQYF TGCAGCGTTGATCTCCCAGCCCTAAGCCTCAATACGCAGTATTTT
TRBJ1-3 TRBV4-2 - - CASSQAHRSSGNTIYF TGTGCCAGCAGCCAAGCACACAGGTCCTCTGGAAACACCATATATTTT
TRBJ2-3 TRBV4-3 - - CASSQGRETDTQYF TGCGCCAGCAGCCAAGGGCGGGAAACAGATACGCAGTATTTT
TRBJ2-5 TRBV12-3/TRBV12-4 - - CASRSRAQETQYF TGTGCCAGCAGGTCTAGGGCTCAAGAGACCCAGTACTTC
TRBJ1-4 TRBV5-6 - - CASSLAGTPGEKLFF TGTGCCAGCAGTCTGGCTGGGACCCCTGGTGAAAAACTGTTTTTT
TRBJ1-4 TRBV18 - - CASSPPGTINEKLFF TGTGCCAGCTCACCACCGGGCACAATTAATGAAAAACTGTTTTTT
TRBJ1-2 TRBV7-8 - - CASSLEPLPYGYTF TGTGCCAGCAGCTTAGAGCCACTGCCCTATGGCTACACCTTC
TRBJ1-2 TRBV4-3 - - CASSQVGLGSGYTF TGCGCCAGCAGCCAAGTTGGGTTAGGGTCTGGCTACACCTTC
TRBJ1-5 TRBV7-8 - - CASSSIVQPQHF TGTGCCAGCAGCTCTATAGTTCAGCCCCAGCATTTT
TRBJ2-7 TRBV11-2 TRBD2 - CASSYGTSGYEQYF TGTGCCAGCAGCTACGGGACTAGCGGCTACGAGCAGTACTTC
TRBJ1-2 TRBV30 TRBD1 - CAPPRQGVLTPAKNYGYTF TGTGCCCCCCCGAGGCAGGGGGTTCTAACGCCCGCAAAAAACTATGGCTACACCTTC
TRBJ1-1 TRBV5-1 TRBD1 - CASSFAGGPRGTEAFF TGCGCCAGCAGCTTTGCAGGGGGCCCGCGGGGCACTGAAGCTTTCTTT
TRBJ1-1 TRBV4-1 TRBD1 once CASSHPQQGAPTEAFF TGCGCCAGCAGCCACCCTCAACAGGGGGCGCCCACTGAAGCTTTCTTT
TRBJ2-7 TRBV29-1 - once CSVVRDYEQYF TGCAGCGTCGTCAGGGATTACGAGCAGTACTTC
TRBJ2-7 TRBV27 - - CASSLSGRGLGEQYF TGTGCCAGCAGTTTATCGGGGAGGGGGCTGGGTGAGCAGTACTTC
TRBJ1-5 TRBV27 - - CASSIRTDSNQPQHF TGTGCCAGCAGTATACGGACGGATAGCAATCAGCCCCAGCATTTT
TRBJ2-7 TRBV29-1 TRBD1 - CSVDGTGSEQYF TGCAGCGTTGATGGGACAGGGAGCGAGCAGTACTTC
TRBJ1-3 TRBV19 - - CASSILPGSSGNTIYF TGTGCCAGTAGTATCCTTCCTGGAAGCTCTGGAAACACCATATATTTT
TRBJ1-5 TRBV6-5 - - CASSLTLAGNQPQHF TGTGCCAGCAGTCTCACTCTCGCGGGGAATCAGCCCCAGCATTTT
TRBJ2-7 TRBV7-2 TRBD1 - CASSAYGTGSYEQYF TGTGCCAGCAGCGCCTACGGGACAGGCTCCTACGAGCAGTACTTC
TRBJ2-3 TRBV7-2 - - CASSTDLTQYF TGTGCCAGCAGCACAGACCTTACGCAGTATTTT
TRBJ2-7 TRBV5-5 - - CASSLVGSSYEQYF TGTGCCAGCAGCTTGGTGGGGAGCTCCTACGAGCAGTACTTC
TRBJ1-6 TRBV29-1 - - CSVDTGGGSPLHF TGCAGCGTTGACACCGGGGGGGGGTCACCCCTCCACTTT